This TCR beta chain was profiled in a study of T cell responses to AZD1222 COVID-19 vaccine. Assay: immunoSEQ multiplex PCR; the TCRdb copy retains only in-frame clones and omits some. The data hold about 190,000 clones, with about nine tenths observed a single time. This TCR derives from an adult in good health. The sequencing here drew on peripheral blood, taken on day 0 of AZD1222 vaccination.

The CDR3 nucleotides are TGTGCCATTCGGGACTACTCCACAGATACGCAGTATTTT. The encoded protein is CAIRDYSTDTQYF. The chain is built from TRBV10-3 and TRBJ2-3, with 7 bases matching TRBD2. The CDR3 is made up of 13 amino acids. J was trimmed by 2 bases and V by 9 bases; bases with no gene match: 5. CDR1 is ENHRY and CDR2 is SYGVKD in the germline V gene.